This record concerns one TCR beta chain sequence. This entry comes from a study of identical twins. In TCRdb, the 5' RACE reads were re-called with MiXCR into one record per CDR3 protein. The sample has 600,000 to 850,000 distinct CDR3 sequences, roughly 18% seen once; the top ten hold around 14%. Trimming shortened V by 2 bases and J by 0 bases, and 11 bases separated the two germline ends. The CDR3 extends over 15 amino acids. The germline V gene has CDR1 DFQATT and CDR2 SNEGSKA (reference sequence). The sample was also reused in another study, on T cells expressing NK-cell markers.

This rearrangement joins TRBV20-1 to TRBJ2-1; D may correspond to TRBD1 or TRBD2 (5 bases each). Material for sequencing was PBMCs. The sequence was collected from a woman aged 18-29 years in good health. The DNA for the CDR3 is TGCAGTGCTAGATTGAGGGGCATCTCCTACAATGAGCAGTTCTTC. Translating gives CSARLRGISYNEQFF.